The entry below describes one T cell receptor (beta chain). Its antigen is as yet unknown. The V gene lost 8 bases and the J gene lost 4 bases, with 17 bases spanning the gap. Germline V gene data show CDR1 as SQVTM and CDR2 as ANQGSEA. The CDR3 has 13 amino acids. Stated treatment: oral pan-JAK inhibitor, 5-10 mg twice daily. The source of the sample is a study of CD8+ T cells in alopecia areata. As for the study in general: Patients in the treated group were given tofacitinib by mouth, 5 to 10 mg twice a day.

cDNA reverse transcribed from extracted RNA served as the sequencing template. Only in-frame clones appear in the TCRdb table, and some are missing; sequencing was by immunoSEQ multiplex PCR. The sample includes about 210,000 clones, under 70% seen only once; the top ten take 3.5% to 5%. Study results and caveats: A single nonresponder leaves the baseline CD8+ expansion link to response uncertain. Tofacitinib significantly lowered scalp clonality and expanded CD8+ clones among the top 100. Lesional tissue from the scalp (especially in alopecia totalis/universalis) showed higher clonality than normal scalp.

The TCR sequence derives from a human donor with alopecia areata. The chain uses TRBV29-1 and TRBJ1-2, with D possibly being TRBD1 (6 bases). The sequencing here drew on CD4+ T cells sorted from blood, taken at week 4, from a patient treated with tofacitinib. The CDR3 loop reads CSSGGGGSYGYTF. The CDR3 DNA is TGCAGCTCTGGGGGAGGGGGAAGCTATGGCTACACCTTC.